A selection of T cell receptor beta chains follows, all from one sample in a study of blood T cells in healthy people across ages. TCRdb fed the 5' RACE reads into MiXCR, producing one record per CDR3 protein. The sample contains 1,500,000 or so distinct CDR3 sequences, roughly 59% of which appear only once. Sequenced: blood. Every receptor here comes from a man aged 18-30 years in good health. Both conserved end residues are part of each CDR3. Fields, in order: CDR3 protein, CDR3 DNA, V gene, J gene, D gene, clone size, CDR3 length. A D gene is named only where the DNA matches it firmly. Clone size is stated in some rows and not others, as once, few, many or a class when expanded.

cdr3_aa: CASSLTPTSGYEQYF; cdr3_nt: TGCGCCAGCAGCCTAACGCCGACTAGCGGATACGAGCAGTACTTC; v_call: TRBV4-3; j_call: TRBJ2-7; d_call: TRBD2; clone_size: few; cdr3_length: 15
cdr3_aa: CASSISTGNDYEQYF; cdr3_nt: TGTGCCAGCAGTATCAGTACAGGGAATGACTACGAGCAGTACTTC; v_call: TRBV27; j_call: TRBJ2-7; d_call: -; clone_size: -; cdr3_length: 15
cdr3_aa: CASSYGEVQYF; cdr3_nt: TGTGCCAGCAGTTACGGGGAGGTCCAGTACTTC; v_call: TRBV12-3/TRBV12-4; j_call: TRBJ2-5; d_call: -; clone_size: -; cdr3_length: 11
cdr3_aa: CAISERTRLAGSPGELFF; cdr3_nt: TGTGCCATCAGTGAGCGAACCAGACTAGCGGGGAGTCCCGGGGAGCTGTTTTTT; v_call: TRBV10-3; j_call: TRBJ2-2; d_call: TRBD2; clone_size: once; cdr3_length: 18
cdr3_aa: CASNLARNEQFF; cdr3_nt: TGTGCCAGCAATCTGGCTAGGAATGAGCAGTTCTTC; v_call: TRBV28; j_call: TRBJ2-1; d_call: -; clone_size: -; cdr3_length: 12
cdr3_aa: CSARLAGPYNEQFF; cdr3_nt: TGCAGTGCGAGACTAGCGGGACCCTACAATGAGCAGTTCTTC; v_call: TRBV20-1; j_call: TRBJ2-1; d_call: TRBD2; clone_size: few; cdr3_length: 14
cdr3_aa: CASSFGQGLTDTQYF; cdr3_nt: TGTGCCAGCAGCTTCGGACAGGGATTAACAGATACGCAGTATTTT; v_call: TRBV7-9; j_call: TRBJ2-3; d_call: TRBD1; clone_size: -; cdr3_length: 15
cdr3_aa: CASSANGGEDRETQYF; cdr3_nt: TGTGCCAGCAGTGCAAACGGGGGGGAGGATAGAGAGACCCAGTACTTC; v_call: TRBV6-1; j_call: TRBJ2-5; d_call: TRBD2; clone_size: -; cdr3_length: 16
cdr3_aa: CASSPTILAGPYNEQFF; cdr3_nt: TGCGCCAGCAGCCCCACAATACTAGCGGGGCCCTACAATGAGCAGTTCTTC; v_call: TRBV4-1; j_call: TRBJ2-1; d_call: TRBD2; clone_size: -; cdr3_length: 17
cdr3_aa: CSVDEILPRETQYF; cdr3_nt: TGCAGCGTTGATGAAATCCTACCTCGAGAGACCCAGTACTTC; v_call: TRBV29-1; j_call: TRBJ2-5; d_call: -; clone_size: -; cdr3_length: 14
cdr3_aa: CASSLQGDGYTF; cdr3_nt: TGTGCCAGCAGCTTACAGGGGGATGGCTACACCTTC; v_call: TRBV27; j_call: TRBJ1-2; d_call: TRBD1; clone_size: many; cdr3_length: 12
cdr3_aa: CASGLTGEEVSFNQPQHF; cdr3_nt: TGTGCCAGCGGTCTTACAGGGGAAGAAGTCTCCTTCAATCAGCCCCAGCATTTT; v_call: TRBV6-2/TRBV6-3; j_call: TRBJ1-5; d_call: TRBD1; clone_size: -; cdr3_length: 18
cdr3_aa: CASSAGRPLSWSEQYF; cdr3_nt: TGTGCCAGCAGCGCAGGCAGACCGCTCTCCTGGAGCGAGCAGTACTTC; v_call: TRBV9; j_call: TRBJ2-7; d_call: -; clone_size: -; cdr3_length: 16
cdr3_aa: CASRTGPLGTDTQYF; cdr3_nt: TGTGCCAGCAGGACGGGGCCCCTGGGCACAGATACGCAGTATTTT; v_call: TRBV6-5; j_call: TRBJ2-3; d_call: -; clone_size: -; cdr3_length: 15
cdr3_aa: CASSQDPTRYISYTF; cdr3_nt: TGTGCCAGCAGCCAAGACCCCACTCGCTATATTAGCTACACCTTC; v_call: TRBV14; j_call: TRBJ1-2; d_call: -; clone_size: -; cdr3_length: 15
cdr3_aa: CASRDSTYNEQYF; cdr3_nt: TGTGCCAGCCGGGACTCCACCTACAATGAGCAGTACTTC; v_call: TRBV12-3/TRBV12-4; j_call: TRBJ2-4; d_call: -; clone_size: -; cdr3_length: 13
cdr3_aa: CASSLGGTDTDTQYF; cdr3_nt: TGTGCCAGCAGCCTAGGGGGGACCGACACAGATACGCAGTATTTT; v_call: TRBV12-3/TRBV12-4; j_call: TRBJ2-3; d_call: -; clone_size: -; cdr3_length: 15
cdr3_aa: CASSSSTRVDEQFF; cdr3_nt: TGTGCCAGCAGCTCATCTACTAGAGTTGATGAGCAGTTCTTC; v_call: TRBV7-9; j_call: TRBJ2-1; d_call: -; clone_size: -; cdr3_length: 14
cdr3_aa: CASLQGSGGITDTQYF; cdr3_nt: TGTGCCAGCCTCCAGGGGAGCGGGGGGATCACAGATACGCAGTATTTT; v_call: TRBV4-2; j_call: TRBJ2-3; d_call: TRBD2; clone_size: -; cdr3_length: 16
cdr3_aa: CASSPRASGDSYNEQFF; cdr3_nt: TGTGCCAGCAGTCCCCGGGCCTCCGGCGACTCCTACAATGAGCAGTTCTTC; v_call: TRBV6-1; j_call: TRBJ2-1; d_call: -; clone_size: -; cdr3_length: 17
cdr3_aa: CSVDVAGNYEQYF; cdr3_nt: TGCAGCGTTGATGTAGCGGGAAATTACGAGCAGTACTTC; v_call: TRBV29-1; j_call: TRBJ2-7; d_call: TRBD2; clone_size: few; cdr3_length: 13
cdr3_aa: CASSAADSYNEQFF; cdr3_nt: TGTGCCAGCAGTGCCGCCGACTCCTACAATGAGCAGTTCTTC; v_call: TRBV27; j_call: TRBJ2-1; d_call: -; clone_size: -; cdr3_length: 14
cdr3_aa: CSASGLYNEQFF; cdr3_nt: TGCAGTGCTAGCGGGCTTTACAATGAGCAGTTCTTC; v_call: TRBV20-1; j_call: TRBJ2-1; d_call: -; clone_size: few; cdr3_length: 12
cdr3_aa: CASSQGAGGVNGYTF; cdr3_nt: TGCGCCAGCAGCCAAGGGGCAGGGGGAGTCAATGGCTACACCTTC; v_call: TRBV4-1; j_call: TRBJ1-2; d_call: TRBD1; clone_size: few; cdr3_length: 15
cdr3_aa: CSARVKGATDTQYF; cdr3_nt: TGCAGTGCTAGAGTGAAAGGGGCAACAGATACGCAGTATTTT; v_call: TRBV20-1; j_call: TRBJ2-3; d_call: -; clone_size: few; cdr3_length: 14
cdr3_aa: CASSRRYGTDIQETQYF; cdr3_nt: TGTGCCAGCAGCCGCCGTTACGGGACTGACATACAAGAGACCCAGTACTTC; v_call: TRBV7-8; j_call: TRBJ2-5; d_call: -; clone_size: -; cdr3_length: 17
cdr3_aa: CASSLEKGRSLSGANVLTF; cdr3_nt: TGCGCCAGCAGCTTGGAGAAGGGGCGGTCCCTCTCTGGGGCCAACGTCCTGACTTTC; v_call: TRBV5-1; j_call: TRBJ2-6; d_call: -; clone_size: -; cdr3_length: 19
cdr3_aa: CAISGREGPESYEQYF; cdr3_nt: TGTGCCATCAGTGGTCGGGAAGGCCCGGAATCCTACGAGCAGTACTTC; v_call: TRBV10-3; j_call: TRBJ2-7; d_call: -; clone_size: -; cdr3_length: 16
cdr3_aa: CASSSSEVIPHEQFF; cdr3_nt: TGTGCCAGCAGTTCCTCCGAAGTGATCCCACATGAGCAGTTCTTC; v_call: TRBV6-6; j_call: TRBJ2-1; d_call: -; clone_size: -; cdr3_length: 15
cdr3_aa: CASSALPGLAENEQFF; cdr3_nt: TGTGCCAGCAGCGCCCTACCGGGACTAGCGGAGAATGAGCAGTTCTTC; v_call: TRBV9; j_call: TRBJ2-1; d_call: TRBD2; clone_size: few; cdr3_length: 16
cdr3_aa: CASSLGTHGYTF; cdr3_nt: TGTGCCAGCAGCTTAGGGACCCATGGCTACACCTTC; v_call: TRBV7-9; j_call: TRBJ1-2; d_call: -; clone_size: few; cdr3_length: 12
cdr3_aa: CASSWWDGEKLFF; cdr3_nt: TGTGCCAGCAGCTGGTGGGATGGGGAAAAACTGTTTTTT; v_call: TRBV27; j_call: TRBJ1-4; d_call: -; clone_size: -; cdr3_length: 13
cdr3_aa: CSVGGSSNEKLFF; cdr3_nt: TGCAGCGTTGGGGGCTCATCAAATGAAAAACTGTTTTTT; v_call: TRBV29-1; j_call: TRBJ1-4; d_call: -; clone_size: few; cdr3_length: 13
cdr3_aa: CASSQGAGEYEQYF; cdr3_nt: TGCGCCAGCAGCCAAGGAGCGGGAGAATACGAGCAGTACTTC; v_call: TRBV4-1; j_call: TRBJ2-7; d_call: TRBD2; clone_size: few; cdr3_length: 14
cdr3_aa: CASSLTGGLGPDTQYF; cdr3_nt: TGCGCCAGCAGCTTGACGGGGGGACTAGGACCAGATACGCAGTATTTT; v_call: TRBV5-1; j_call: TRBJ2-3; d_call: TRBD2; clone_size: -; cdr3_length: 16
cdr3_aa: CASSRTGTGLELNTEAFF; cdr3_nt: TGTGCCAGCAGCAGAACCGGGACAGGACTTGAACTGAACACTGAAGCTTTCTTT; v_call: TRBV7-2; j_call: TRBJ1-1; d_call: TRBD1; clone_size: -; cdr3_length: 18
cdr3_aa: CSASEGDGANVLTF; cdr3_nt: TGCAGTGCTAGTGAAGGAGACGGGGCCAACGTCCTGACTTTC; v_call: TRBV20-1; j_call: TRBJ2-6; d_call: -; clone_size: once; cdr3_length: 14
cdr3_aa: CASSPSGLAGVNTQYF; cdr3_nt: TGCGCCAGCAGCCCTTCGGGACTAGCGGGAGTAAATACGCAGTATTTT; v_call: TRBV4-1; j_call: TRBJ2-3; d_call: TRBD2; clone_size: -; cdr3_length: 16
cdr3_aa: CASSESPWLEGSNEQFF; cdr3_nt: TGTGCCAGCAGTGAATCTCCGTGGCTTGAGGGTTCCAATGAGCAGTTCTTC; v_call: TRBV6-1; j_call: TRBJ2-1; d_call: -; clone_size: -; cdr3_length: 17
cdr3_aa: CASSSQGTGSAETQYF; cdr3_nt: TGTGCCAGCAGCTCCCAAGGGACAGGGTCGGCGGAGACCCAGTACTTC; v_call: TRBV13; j_call: TRBJ2-5; d_call: TRBD1; clone_size: few; cdr3_length: 16
cdr3_aa: CASSPPNPYEQYF; cdr3_nt: TGTGCCAGCTCACCACCAAACCCCTACGAGCAGTACTTC; v_call: TRBV18; j_call: TRBJ2-7; d_call: -; clone_size: -; cdr3_length: 13
cdr3_aa: CASSVDAVDRLEESKNIQYF; cdr3_nt: TGTGCCAGCAGCGTAGATGCCGTAGATAGGTTAGAAGAATCCAAAAACATTCAGTACTTC; v_call: TRBV9; j_call: TRBJ2-4; d_call: -; clone_size: -; cdr3_length: 20
cdr3_aa: CASSEQATDTQYF; cdr3_nt: TGTGCCAGCAGTGAGCAGGCCACAGATACGCAGTATTTT; v_call: TRBV25-1; j_call: TRBJ2-3; d_call: -; clone_size: -; cdr3_length: 13
cdr3_aa: CASSPLSLSVNTEAFF; cdr3_nt: TGTGCCAGCAGCCCCCTTTCTCTTAGTGTGAACACTGAAGCTTTCTTT; v_call: TRBV9; j_call: TRBJ1-1; d_call: -; clone_size: -; cdr3_length: 16
cdr3_aa: CASGQGKGYTF; cdr3_nt: TGTGCCAGCGGGCAGGGCAAGGGCTACACCTTC; v_call: TRBV6-7; j_call: TRBJ1-2; d_call: -; clone_size: -; cdr3_length: 11
cdr3_aa: CASSPLESTDTQYF; cdr3_nt: TGTGCCAGCAGCCCCTTGGAGTCCACAGATACGCAGTATTTT; v_call: TRBV7-2; j_call: TRBJ2-3; d_call: -; clone_size: few; cdr3_length: 14
cdr3_aa: CSARSLAGLETQYF; cdr3_nt: TGCAGTGCTAGAAGTTTAGCGGGGTTAGAGACCCAGTACTTC; v_call: TRBV20-1; j_call: TRBJ2-5; d_call: TRBD2; clone_size: -; cdr3_length: 14
cdr3_aa: CASSQGRVGEKLFF; cdr3_nt: TGTGCCAGCAGCCAAGGACGGGTTGGCGAAAAACTGTTTTTT; v_call: TRBV13; j_call: TRBJ1-4; d_call: -; clone_size: -; cdr3_length: 14
cdr3_aa: CSARGTAFSYEQYF; cdr3_nt: TGCAGTGCTAGAGGGACAGCCTTCTCCTACGAGCAGTACTTC; v_call: TRBV20-1; j_call: TRBJ2-7; d_call: -; clone_size: few; cdr3_length: 14
cdr3_aa: CASSLFIRHEQFF; cdr3_nt: TGTGCCAGCAGCTTATTCATTCGGCATGAGCAGTTCTTC; v_call: TRBV11-2; j_call: TRBJ2-1; d_call: -; clone_size: -; cdr3_length: 13
cdr3_aa: CSVVQDAYEQYF; cdr3_nt: TGCAGCGTTGTACAGGATGCCTACGAGCAGTACTTC; v_call: TRBV29-1; j_call: TRBJ2-7; d_call: -; clone_size: -; cdr3_length: 12
cdr3_aa: CASSARLAPETQYF; cdr3_nt: TGCGCCAGCAGCGCAAGACTAGCGCCAGAGACCCAGTACTTC; v_call: TRBV4-1; j_call: TRBJ2-5; d_call: TRBD2; clone_size: few; cdr3_length: 14
cdr3_aa: CAISESARGITDTQYF; cdr3_nt: TGTGCCATCAGTGAGTCCGCGCGGGGGATCACAGATACGCAGTATTTT; v_call: TRBV10-3; j_call: TRBJ2-3; d_call: TRBD2; clone_size: -; cdr3_length: 16
cdr3_aa: CASSRRSWDTEAFF; cdr3_nt: TGTGCCAGCAGCCGCAGGAGCTGGGACACTGAAGCTTTCTTT; v_call: TRBV12-3/TRBV12-4; j_call: TRBJ1-1; d_call: -; clone_size: -; cdr3_length: 14
cdr3_aa: CASATAEKSLYEQYF; cdr3_nt: TGTGCCAGCGCCACTGCCGAAAAGAGCCTCTACGAGCAGTACTTC; v_call: TRBV7-9; j_call: TRBJ2-7; d_call: -; clone_size: -; cdr3_length: 15
cdr3_aa: CASIDGLYGYTF; cdr3_nt: TGTGCCAGCATCGACGGACTATATGGCTACACCTTC; v_call: TRBV6-5; j_call: TRBJ1-2; d_call: -; clone_size: many; cdr3_length: 12
cdr3_aa: CASSLRTGTETQYF; cdr3_nt: TGTGCCAGCAGTTTACGGACAGGGACAGAGACCCAGTACTTC; v_call: TRBV27; j_call: TRBJ2-5; d_call: TRBD1; clone_size: few; cdr3_length: 14
cdr3_aa: CASSSEWGQGAYEQYF; cdr3_nt: TGTGCCAGCAGCTCAGAGTGGGGACAGGGGGCCTACGAGCAGTACTTC; v_call: TRBV4-2; j_call: TRBJ2-7; d_call: TRBD1; clone_size: few; cdr3_length: 16
cdr3_aa: CTSSGTATYNEQYF; cdr3_nt: TGCACCAGTTCCGGGACGGCAACCTACAATGAGCAGTACTTC; v_call: TRBV29-1; j_call: TRBJ2-5; d_call: -; clone_size: -; cdr3_length: 14
cdr3_aa: CASRQGYNENEKLFF; cdr3_nt: TGTGCCAGCAGACAGGGATATAACGAGAATGAAAAACTGTTTTTT; v_call: TRBV27; j_call: TRBJ1-4; d_call: -; clone_size: -; cdr3_length: 15